This T cell receptor beta chain was sequenced for a study of beta chain features in type 1 diabetes. Study outcomes and limitations: More deletions and fewer insertions at VDJ junctions were found in patients with type 1 diabetes.

Trimming took off 4 bases at V and 2 bases at J, with 13 bases between the two ends. The germline CDR1 and CDR2 sequences are SGHRS and YFSETQ. The CDR3 consists of 14 residues. On this clone itself: Its antigen is unidentified.

Every isolated RNA sample was fully reverse transcribed, so sequencing captured expressed TCRB transcripts. The assay was immunoSEQ multiplex PCR, and TCRdb's table has in-frame clones only and misses some. The sample consists of about 350,000 clones, about 18% of them appearing once. The V and J genes are TRBV5-1 and TRBJ2-7; tentatively, D is TRBD1 (5 bases). The clonotype originates from a woman under 30 in good health. Sequenced sample: naive CD4+ T cells from blood. CDR3 protein: CASSRISGTYEQYF. The CDR3 DNA reads as TGCGCCAGCAGCCGGATCTCAGGGACCTACGAGCAGTACTTC.